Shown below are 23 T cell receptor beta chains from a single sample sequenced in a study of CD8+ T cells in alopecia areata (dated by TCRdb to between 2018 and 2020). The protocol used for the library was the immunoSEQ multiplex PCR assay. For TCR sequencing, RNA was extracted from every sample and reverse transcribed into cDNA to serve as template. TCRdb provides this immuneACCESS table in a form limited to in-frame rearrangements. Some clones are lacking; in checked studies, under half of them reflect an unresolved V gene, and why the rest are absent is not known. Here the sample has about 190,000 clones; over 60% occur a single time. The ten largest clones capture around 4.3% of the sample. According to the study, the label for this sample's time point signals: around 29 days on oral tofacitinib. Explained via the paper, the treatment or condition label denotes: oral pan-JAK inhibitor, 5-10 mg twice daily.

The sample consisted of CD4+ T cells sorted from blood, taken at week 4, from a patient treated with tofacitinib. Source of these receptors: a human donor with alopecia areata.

The CDR3 here is CAWIGDNYGYTF. The CDR3 DNA is TGTGCCTGGATAGGGGATAACTATGGCTACACCTTC. J is TRBJ1-2 and V is TRBV30; a possible D gene is TRBD1 (5 bases). The CDR3 runs 12 residues. CDR1 is GTSNPN, CDR2 SVGIG, per germline (reference sequence). V dropped 4 bases and J dropped 1 base, with 7 bases sitting between them. Full variable domain (remainder filled in from reference TRBV30 and TRBJ1-2): SQTIHQWPATLVQPVGSPLSLECTVEGTSNPNLYWYRQAAGRGLQLLFYSVGIGQISSEVPQNLSASRPQDRQFILSSKKLLLSDSGFYLCAWIGDNYGYTFGSGTRLTVV.

The CDR3 nucleotides are TGCGCCAGCAGCCAAGATTGGGGGGAGACCCAGTACTTC. It yields the protein CASSQDWGETQYF. The chain couples TRBV4-1 to TRBJ2-5; either TRBD1 or TRBD2 may fit D (5 bases each). The CDR3 has 13 amino acids. Trimming removed 0 bases at V and 5 bases at J, with 7 bases between. Germline CDR1 is MGHRA and CDR2 is YSYEKL.

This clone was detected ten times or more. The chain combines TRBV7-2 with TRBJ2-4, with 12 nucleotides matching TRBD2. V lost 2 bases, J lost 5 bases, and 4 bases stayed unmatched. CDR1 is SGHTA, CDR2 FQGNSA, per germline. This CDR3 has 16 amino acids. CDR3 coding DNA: TGTGCCAGCAGCTTACACGGACTAGCGGGGCAAAACATTCAGTACTTC. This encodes CASSLHGLAGQNIQYF.

The CDR3 sequence: CAWRGMNTEAFF. The DNA of the CDR3 is TGTGCCTGGAGAGGGATGAACACTGAAGCTTTCTTT. V usage is TRBV30 and J usage is TRBJ1-1, with no clear D. The CDR3 length is 12 residues. From germline, CDR1 is GTSNPN and CDR2 SVGIG (reference sequence). The V end was cut by 3 bases, the J end by 0 bases, with 5 bases between.

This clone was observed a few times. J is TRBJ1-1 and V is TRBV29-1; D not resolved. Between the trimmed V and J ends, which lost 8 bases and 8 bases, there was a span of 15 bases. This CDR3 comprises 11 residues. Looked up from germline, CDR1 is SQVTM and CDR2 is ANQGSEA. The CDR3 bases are TGCAGCATGATCCGGGAATTAGAAGCTTTCTTT. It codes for CSMIRELEAFF.

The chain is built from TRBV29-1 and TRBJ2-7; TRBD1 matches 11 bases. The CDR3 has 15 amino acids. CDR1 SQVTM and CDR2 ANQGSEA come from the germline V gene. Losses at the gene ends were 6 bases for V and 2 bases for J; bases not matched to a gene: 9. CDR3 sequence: CSVGQGALGTYEQYF. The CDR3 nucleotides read TGCAGCGTCGGACAGGGGGCCCTAGGGACCTACGAGCAGTACTTC.

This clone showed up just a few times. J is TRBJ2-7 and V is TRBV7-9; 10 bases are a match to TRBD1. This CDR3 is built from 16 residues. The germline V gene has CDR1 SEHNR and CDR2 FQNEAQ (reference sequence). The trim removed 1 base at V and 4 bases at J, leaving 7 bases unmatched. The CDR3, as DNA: TGTGCCAGCAGCTTAGAGGAGGGACAGGGGAGGTACGAGCAGTACTTC. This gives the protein CASSLEEGQGRYEQYF.

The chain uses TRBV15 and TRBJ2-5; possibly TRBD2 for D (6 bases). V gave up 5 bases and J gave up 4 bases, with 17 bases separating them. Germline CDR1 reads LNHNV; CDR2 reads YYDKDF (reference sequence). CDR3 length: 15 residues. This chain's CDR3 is CATSGGPTLGETQYF. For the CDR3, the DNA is TGTGCCACCAGCGGAGGGCCCACACTAGGAGAGACCCAGTACTTC.

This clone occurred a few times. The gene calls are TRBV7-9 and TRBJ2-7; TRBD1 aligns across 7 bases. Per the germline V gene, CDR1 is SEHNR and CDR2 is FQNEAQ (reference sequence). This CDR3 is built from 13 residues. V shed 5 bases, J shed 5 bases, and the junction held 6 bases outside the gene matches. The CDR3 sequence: CASSQDRWDEQYF. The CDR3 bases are TGTGCCAGCAGCCAGGACAGGTGGGACGAGCAGTACTTC.

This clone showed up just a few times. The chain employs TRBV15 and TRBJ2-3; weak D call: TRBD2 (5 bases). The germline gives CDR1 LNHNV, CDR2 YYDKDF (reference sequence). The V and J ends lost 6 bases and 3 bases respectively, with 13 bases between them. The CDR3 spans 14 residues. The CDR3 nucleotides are TGTGCCACCAGGAGGGAAATTACTACAGATACGCAGTATTTT. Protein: CATRREITTDTQYF.

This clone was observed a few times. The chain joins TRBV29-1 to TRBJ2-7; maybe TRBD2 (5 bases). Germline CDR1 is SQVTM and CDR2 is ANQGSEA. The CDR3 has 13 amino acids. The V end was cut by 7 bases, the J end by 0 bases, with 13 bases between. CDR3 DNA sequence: TGCAGCGCTCGGGGAGTGAGCTCCTACGAGCAGTACTTC. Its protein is CSARGVSSYEQYF.

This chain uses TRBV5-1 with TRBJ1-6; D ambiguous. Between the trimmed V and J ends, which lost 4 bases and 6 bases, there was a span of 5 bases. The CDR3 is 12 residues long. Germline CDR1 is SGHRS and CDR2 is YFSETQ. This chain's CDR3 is CASSVGNSPLHF. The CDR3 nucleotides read TGCGCCAGCAGCGTCGGTAATTCACCCCTCCACTTT.

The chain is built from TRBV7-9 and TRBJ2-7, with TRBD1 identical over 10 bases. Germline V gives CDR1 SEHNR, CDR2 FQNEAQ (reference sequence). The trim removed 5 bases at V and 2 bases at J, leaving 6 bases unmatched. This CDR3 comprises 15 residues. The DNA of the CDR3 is TGTGCCAGCAGCGCCTTGGGACAGGGGACCTACGAGCAGTACTTC. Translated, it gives CASSALGQGTYEQYF.

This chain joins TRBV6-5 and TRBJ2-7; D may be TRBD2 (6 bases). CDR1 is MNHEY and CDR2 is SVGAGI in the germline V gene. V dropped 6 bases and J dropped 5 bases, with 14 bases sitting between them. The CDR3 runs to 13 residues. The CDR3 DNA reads TGTGCCAGCAGCCCTGGGACTTGGAACGAGCAGTACTTC. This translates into CASSPGTWNEQYF.

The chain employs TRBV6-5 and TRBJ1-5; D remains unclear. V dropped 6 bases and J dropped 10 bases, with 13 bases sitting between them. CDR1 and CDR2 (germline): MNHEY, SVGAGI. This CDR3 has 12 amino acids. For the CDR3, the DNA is TGTGCCAGCAGGAACCCGGGAACACCCCAGCATTTT. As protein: CASRNPGTPQHF.

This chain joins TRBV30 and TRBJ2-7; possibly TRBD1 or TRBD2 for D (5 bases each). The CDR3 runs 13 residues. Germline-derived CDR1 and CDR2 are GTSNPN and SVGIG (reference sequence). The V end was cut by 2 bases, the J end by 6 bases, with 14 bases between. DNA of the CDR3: TGTGCCTGGAGTCAAGGGACGTCCGTCGAGCAGTACTTC. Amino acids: CAWSQGTSVEQYF.

DNA of the CDR3: TGCAGCGTTAGGGTAGGGCAACCTGAAGCTTTCTTT. Its translation is CSVRVGQPEAFF. The gene calls are TRBV29-1 and TRBJ1-1, with no clear D. There are 12 residues in the CDR3. V shed 5 bases and J shed 6 bases, with 13 bases lying between them. CDR1 is SQVTM and CDR2 is ANQGSEA in the germline V gene. Supplemented by reference TRBV29-1 and TRBJ1-1, the full variable domain reads SAVISQKPSRDICQRGTSLTIQCQVDSQVTMMFWYRQQPGQSLTLIATANQGSEATYESGFVIDKFPISRPNLTFSTLTVSNMSPEDSSIYLCSVRVGQPEAFFGQGTRLTVV.

In DNA, the CDR3 is TGTGCCAGCAGTCCTAGCGGGGGGGACCAAGAGACCCAGTACTTC. Its translation is CASSPSGGDQETQYF. The J gene is TRBJ2-5, the V gene TRBV6-5, with 12 bases that match TRBD2. CDR3 length: 15 residues. CDR1 is MNHEY and CDR2 is SVGAGI in the germline V gene. V lost 5 bases and J lost 0; bases outside the gene matches: 1.

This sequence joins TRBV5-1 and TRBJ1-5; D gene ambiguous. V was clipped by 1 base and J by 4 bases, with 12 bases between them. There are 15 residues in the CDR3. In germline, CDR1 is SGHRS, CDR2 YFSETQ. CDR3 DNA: TGCGCCAGCAGCTTGATTGGGCGGGAAAATCAGCCCCAGCATTTT. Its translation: CASSLIGRENQPQHF.

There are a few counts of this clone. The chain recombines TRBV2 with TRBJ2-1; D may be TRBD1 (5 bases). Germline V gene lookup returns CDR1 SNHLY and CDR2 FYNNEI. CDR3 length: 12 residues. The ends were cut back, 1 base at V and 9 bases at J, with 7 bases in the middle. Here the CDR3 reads CASSEGQGEQFF. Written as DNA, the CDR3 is TGTGCCAGCAGTGAAGGGCAGGGTGAGCAGTTCTTC.

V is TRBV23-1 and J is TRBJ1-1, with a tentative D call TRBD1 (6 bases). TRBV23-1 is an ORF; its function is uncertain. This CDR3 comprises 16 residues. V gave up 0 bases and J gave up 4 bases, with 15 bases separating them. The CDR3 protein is CASSQSGGGAGTEAFF. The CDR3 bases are TGCGCCAGCAGTCAATCAGGGGGAGGGGCGGGCACTGAAGCTTTCTTT.

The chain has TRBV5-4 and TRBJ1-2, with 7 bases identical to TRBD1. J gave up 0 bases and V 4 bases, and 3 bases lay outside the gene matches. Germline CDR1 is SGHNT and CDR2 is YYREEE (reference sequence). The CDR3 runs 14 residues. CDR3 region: CASSRDRPNYGYTF. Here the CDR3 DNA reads TGTGCCAGCAGCCGGGACAGACCTAACTATGGCTACACCTTC.

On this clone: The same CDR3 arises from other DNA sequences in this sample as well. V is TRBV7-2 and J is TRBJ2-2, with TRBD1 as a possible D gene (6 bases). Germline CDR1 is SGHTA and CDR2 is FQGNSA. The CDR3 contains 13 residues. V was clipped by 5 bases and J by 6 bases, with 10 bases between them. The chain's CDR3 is CASSQQGSGELFF. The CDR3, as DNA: TGTGCCAGCAGCCAACAGGGCTCCGGGGAGCTGTTTTTT. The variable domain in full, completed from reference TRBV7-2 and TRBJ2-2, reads GAGVSQSPSNKVTEKGKDVELRCDPISGHTALYWYRQSLGQGLEFLIYFQGNSAPDKSGLPSDRFSAERTGGSVSTLTIQRTQQEDSAVYLCASSQQGSGELFFGEGSRLTVL.